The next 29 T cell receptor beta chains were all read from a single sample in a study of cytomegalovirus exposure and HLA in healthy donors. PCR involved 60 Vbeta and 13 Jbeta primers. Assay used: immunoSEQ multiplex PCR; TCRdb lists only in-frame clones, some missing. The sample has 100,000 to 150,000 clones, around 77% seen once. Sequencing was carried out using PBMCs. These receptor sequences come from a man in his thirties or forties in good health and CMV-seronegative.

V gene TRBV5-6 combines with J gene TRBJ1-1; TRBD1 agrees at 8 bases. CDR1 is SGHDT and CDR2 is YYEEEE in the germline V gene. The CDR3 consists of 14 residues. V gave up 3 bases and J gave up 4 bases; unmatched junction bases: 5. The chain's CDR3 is CASSWGQVSTEAFF. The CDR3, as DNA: TGTGCCAGCAGCTGGGGACAGGTTAGCACTGAAGCTTTCTTT.

The CDR3 sequence is CASYISNYEQYF. The CDR3 coding sequence is TGCGCCAGCTATATTAGTAATTACGAGCAGTACTTC. The chain recombines TRBV10-1 with TRBJ2-7; D call uncertain. The CDR3 sequence is 12 residues long. The V end was cut by 8 bases, the J end by 4 bases, with 12 bases between. Germline CDR1 and CDR2: WNHNN and SYGVQD (reference sequence).

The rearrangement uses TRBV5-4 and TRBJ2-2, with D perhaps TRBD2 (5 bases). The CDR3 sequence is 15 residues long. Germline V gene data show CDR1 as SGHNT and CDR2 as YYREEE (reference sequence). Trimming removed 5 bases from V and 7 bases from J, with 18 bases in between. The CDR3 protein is CASSPTGILSGELFF. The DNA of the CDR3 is TGTGCCAGCAGTCCCACCGGGATCTTGAGCGGGGAGCTGTTTTTT.

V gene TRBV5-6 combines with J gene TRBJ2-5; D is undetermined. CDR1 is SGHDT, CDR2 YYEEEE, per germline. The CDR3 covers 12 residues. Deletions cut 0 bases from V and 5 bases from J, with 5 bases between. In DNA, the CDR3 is TGTGCCAGCAGCTTGGGGCAGGAGACCCAGTACTTC. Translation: CASSLGQETQYF.

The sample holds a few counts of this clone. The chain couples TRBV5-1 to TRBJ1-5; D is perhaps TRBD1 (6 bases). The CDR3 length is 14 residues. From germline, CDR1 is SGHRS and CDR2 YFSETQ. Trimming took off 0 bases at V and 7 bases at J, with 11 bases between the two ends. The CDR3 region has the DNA TGCGCCAGCAGCTTGGCAGGGGATGGGCAGCCCCAGCATTTT. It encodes CASSLAGDGQPQHF.

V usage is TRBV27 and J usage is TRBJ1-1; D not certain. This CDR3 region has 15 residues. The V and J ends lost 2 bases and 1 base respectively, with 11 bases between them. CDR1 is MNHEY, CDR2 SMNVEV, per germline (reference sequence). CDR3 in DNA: TGTGCCAGCAGTTTAGTCGGACTGCAGAACACTGAAGCTTTCTTT. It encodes CASSLVGLQNTEAFF.

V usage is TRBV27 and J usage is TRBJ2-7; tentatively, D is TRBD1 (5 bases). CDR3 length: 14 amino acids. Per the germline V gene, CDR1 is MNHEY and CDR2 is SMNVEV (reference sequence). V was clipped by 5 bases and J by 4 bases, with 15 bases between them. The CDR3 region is CASSQLTDRYEQYF. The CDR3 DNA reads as TGTGCCAGCAGTCAGTTGACAGACAGATACGAGCAGTACTTC.

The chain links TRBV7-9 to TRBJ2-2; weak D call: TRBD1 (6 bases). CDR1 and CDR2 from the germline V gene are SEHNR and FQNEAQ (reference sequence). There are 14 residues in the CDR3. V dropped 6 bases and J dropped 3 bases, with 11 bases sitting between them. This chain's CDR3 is CASSLGAHTGELFF. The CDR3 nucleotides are TGTGCCAGCAGTTTGGGGGCCCACACCGGGGAGCTGTTTTTT.

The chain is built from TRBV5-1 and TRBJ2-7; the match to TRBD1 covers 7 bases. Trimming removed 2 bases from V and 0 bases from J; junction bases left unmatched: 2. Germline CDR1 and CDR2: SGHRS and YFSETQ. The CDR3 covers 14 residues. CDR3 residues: CASSLNRGSYEQYF. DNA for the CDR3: TGCGCCAGCAGCTTAAACAGGGGCTCCTACGAGCAGTACTTC.

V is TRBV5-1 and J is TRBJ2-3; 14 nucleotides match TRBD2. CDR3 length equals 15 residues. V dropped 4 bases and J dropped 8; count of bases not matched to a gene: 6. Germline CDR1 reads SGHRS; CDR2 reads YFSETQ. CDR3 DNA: TGCGCCAGCAGCCCGGGACTAGCGGGGGCCCCTACGCAGTATTTT. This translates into CASSPGLAGAPTQYF.

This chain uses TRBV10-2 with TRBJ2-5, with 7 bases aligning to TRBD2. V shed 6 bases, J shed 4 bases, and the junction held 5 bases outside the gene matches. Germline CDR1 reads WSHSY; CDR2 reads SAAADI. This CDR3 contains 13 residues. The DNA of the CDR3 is TGCGCCAGCAGGAAGACTAGCCCAGAGACCCAGTACTTC. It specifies CASRKTSPETQYF.

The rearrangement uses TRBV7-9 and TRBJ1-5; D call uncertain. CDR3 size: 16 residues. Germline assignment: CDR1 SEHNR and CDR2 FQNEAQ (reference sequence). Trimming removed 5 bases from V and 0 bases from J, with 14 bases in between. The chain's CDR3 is CASSPRTPYSNQPQHF. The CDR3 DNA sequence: TGTGCCAGCAGCCCCCGTACACCTTATAGCAATCAGCCCCAGCATTTT.

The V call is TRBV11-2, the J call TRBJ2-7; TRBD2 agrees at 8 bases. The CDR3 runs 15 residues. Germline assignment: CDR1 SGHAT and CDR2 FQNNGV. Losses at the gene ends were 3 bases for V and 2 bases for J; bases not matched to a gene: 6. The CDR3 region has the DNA TGTGCCAGCAGCTTTAGCCCGGGAGGGACCTACGAGCAGTACTTC. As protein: CASSFSPGGTYEQYF. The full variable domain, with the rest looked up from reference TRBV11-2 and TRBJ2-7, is EAGVAQSPRYKIIEKRQSVAFWCNPISGHATLYWYQQILGQGPKLLIQFQNNGVVDDSQLPKDRFSAERLKGVDSTLKIQPAKLEDSAVYLCASSFSPGGTYEQYFGPGTRLTVT.

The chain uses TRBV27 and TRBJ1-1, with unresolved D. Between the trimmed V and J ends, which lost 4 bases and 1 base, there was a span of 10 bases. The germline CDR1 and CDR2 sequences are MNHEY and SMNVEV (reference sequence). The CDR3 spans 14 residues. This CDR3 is CASSSGYGNTEAFF. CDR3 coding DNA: TGTGCCAGCAGTTCGGGATACGGGAACACTGAAGCTTTCTTT.

CDR3 DNA: TGTGCCAGCAGCTTAGATCCCTCCTTGACCCAGTACTTC. Translated: CASSLDPSLTQYF. The chain uses TRBV11-2 and TRBJ2-5, with D unclear. Trimming left V 0 bases short and J 7 bases short, with 9 bases between. Germline assignment: CDR1 SGHAT and CDR2 FQNNGV. The CDR3 is made up of 13 amino acids.

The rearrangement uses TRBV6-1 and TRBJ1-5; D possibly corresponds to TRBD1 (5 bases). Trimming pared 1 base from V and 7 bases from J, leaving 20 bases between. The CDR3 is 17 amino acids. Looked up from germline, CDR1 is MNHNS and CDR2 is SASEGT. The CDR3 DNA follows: TGTGCCAGCAGTGAAGTACTACATGTGGTAGGGGCCCAGCCCCAGCATTTT. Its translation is CASSEVLHVVGAQPQHF.

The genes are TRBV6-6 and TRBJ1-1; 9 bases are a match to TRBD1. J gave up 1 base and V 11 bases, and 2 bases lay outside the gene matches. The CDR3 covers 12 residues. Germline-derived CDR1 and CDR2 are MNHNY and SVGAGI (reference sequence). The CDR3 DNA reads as TGTGCCGGACAGGGGTGGAACACTGAAGCTTTCTTT. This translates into CAGQGWNTEAFF.

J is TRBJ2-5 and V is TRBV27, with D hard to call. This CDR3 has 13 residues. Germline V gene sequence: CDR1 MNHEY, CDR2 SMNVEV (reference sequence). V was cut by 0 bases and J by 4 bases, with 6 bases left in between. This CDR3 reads CASSLSLRETQYF. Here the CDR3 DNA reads TGTGCCAGCAGTTTATCCCTCCGAGAGACCCAGTACTTC.

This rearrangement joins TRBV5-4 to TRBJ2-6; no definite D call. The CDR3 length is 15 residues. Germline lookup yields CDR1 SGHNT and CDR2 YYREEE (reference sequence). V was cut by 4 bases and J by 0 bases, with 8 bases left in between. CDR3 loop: CASSPPGSGANVLTF. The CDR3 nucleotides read TGTGCCAGCAGCCCCCCGGGCTCTGGGGCCAACGTCCTGACTTTC.

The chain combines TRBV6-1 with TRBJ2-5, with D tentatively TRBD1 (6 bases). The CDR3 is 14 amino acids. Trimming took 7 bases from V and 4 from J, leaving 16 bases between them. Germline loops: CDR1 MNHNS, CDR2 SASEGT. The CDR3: CASNRAGSLETQYF. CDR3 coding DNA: TGTGCCAGCAACAGGGCAGGGTCTTTAGAGACCCAGTACTTC.

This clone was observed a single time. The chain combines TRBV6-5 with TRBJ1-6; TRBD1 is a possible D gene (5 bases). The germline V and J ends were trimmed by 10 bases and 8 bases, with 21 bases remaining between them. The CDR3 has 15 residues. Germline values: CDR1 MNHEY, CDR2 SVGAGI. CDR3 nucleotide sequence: TGTGCCACCCGAAGGGGCTACGGTGTGGATTCACCCCTCCACTTT. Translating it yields CATRRGYGVDSPLHF.

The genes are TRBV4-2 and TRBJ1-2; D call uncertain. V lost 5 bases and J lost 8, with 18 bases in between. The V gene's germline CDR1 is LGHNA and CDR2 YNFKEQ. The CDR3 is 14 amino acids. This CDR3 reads CASSYEGVVVGYTF. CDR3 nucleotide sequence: TGTGCCAGCAGCTACGAGGGAGTTGTTGTCGGCTACACCTTC.

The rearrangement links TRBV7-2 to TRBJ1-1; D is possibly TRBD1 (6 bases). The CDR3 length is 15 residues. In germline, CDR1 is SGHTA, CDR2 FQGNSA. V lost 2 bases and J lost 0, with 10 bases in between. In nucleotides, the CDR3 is TGTGCCAGCAGCTTAAGAGGGGGGGTGAACACTGAAGCTTTCTTT. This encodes CASSLRGGVNTEAFF.

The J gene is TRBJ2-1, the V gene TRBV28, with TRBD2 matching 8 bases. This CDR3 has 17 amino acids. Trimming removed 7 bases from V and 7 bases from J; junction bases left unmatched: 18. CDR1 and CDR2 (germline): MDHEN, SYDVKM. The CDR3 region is CASKTLTGLAIRNEQFF. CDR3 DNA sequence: TGTGCCAGCAAGACACTAACAGGACTAGCCATTAGAAATGAGCAGTTCTTC.

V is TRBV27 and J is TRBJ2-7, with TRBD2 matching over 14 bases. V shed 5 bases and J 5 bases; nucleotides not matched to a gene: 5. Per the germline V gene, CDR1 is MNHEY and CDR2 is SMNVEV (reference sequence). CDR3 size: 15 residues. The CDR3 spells CASSPGTSGSNEQYF. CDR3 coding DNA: TGTGCCAGCAGTCCTGGGACTAGCGGGAGCAACGAGCAGTACTTC.

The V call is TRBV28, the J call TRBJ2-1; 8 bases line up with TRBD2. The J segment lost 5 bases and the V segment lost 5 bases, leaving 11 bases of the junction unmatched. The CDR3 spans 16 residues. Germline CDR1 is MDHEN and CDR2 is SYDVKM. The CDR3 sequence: CASSPGGAAGNNEQFF. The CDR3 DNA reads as TGTGCCAGCAGTCCCGGGGGGGCAGCGGGAAACAATGAGCAGTTCTTC.

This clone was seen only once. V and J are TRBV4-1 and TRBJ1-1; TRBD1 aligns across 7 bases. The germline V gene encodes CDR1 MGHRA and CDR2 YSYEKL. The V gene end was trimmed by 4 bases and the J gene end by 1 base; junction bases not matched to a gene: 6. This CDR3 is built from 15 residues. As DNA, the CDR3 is TGCGCCAGCAGCCGAGGGGGCGAGTGGAACACTGAAGCTTTCTTT. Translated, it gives CASSRGGEWNTEAFF.

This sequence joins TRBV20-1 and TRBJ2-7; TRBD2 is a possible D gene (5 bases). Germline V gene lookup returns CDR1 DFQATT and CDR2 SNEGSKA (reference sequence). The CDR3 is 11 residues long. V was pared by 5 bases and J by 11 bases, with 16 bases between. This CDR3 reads CSAQGAAGEYF. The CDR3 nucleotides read TGCAGTGCTCAAGGAGCCGCCGGGGAGTACTTC.

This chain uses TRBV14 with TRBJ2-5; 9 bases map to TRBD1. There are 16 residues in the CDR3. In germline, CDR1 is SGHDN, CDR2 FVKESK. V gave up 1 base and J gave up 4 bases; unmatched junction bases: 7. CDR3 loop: CASSQGRDRALETQYF. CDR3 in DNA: TGTGCCAGCAGCCAAGGACGGGACAGGGCTTTAGAGACCCAGTACTTC.